These 28 T cell receptor beta chains were sequenced from one sample in a study of blood T cells in healthy people across ages. The authors ran a second PCR of roughly 6 to 11 cycles using a sample-barcoded 5' primer and a J-beta primer mix. TCRdb re-analysed the 5' RACE reads in MiXCR, keeping a single row per CDR3 protein. Of 550,000 to 750,000 distinct CDR3 sequences in the sample, 21% are singletons; the top ten hold roughly 3.6%. The sequencing input was blood. The source of these receptors is a man aged 65 to 79 in good health.

The J gene is TRBJ2-7, the V gene TRBV20-1; TRBD2 agrees at 10 bases. Germline V gene data show CDR1 as DFQATT and CDR2 as SNEGSKA (reference sequence). Unmatched junction bases numbered 9, after V lost 1 base and J lost 3 bases. CDR3 size: 16 residues. CDR3 bases: TGCAGTGCTAGAGCCCTAAGTTTAGCGGGAGGCTACGAGCAGTACTTC. Translation gives CSARALSLAGGYEQYF.

The sample holds a few counts of this clonotype. In DNA, the CDR3 is TGCAGTGCTACAGGGGGTGTTGAAAAACTGTTTTTT. Its translation is CSATGGVEKLFF. V is TRBV20-1 and J is TRBJ1-4; 7 nucleotides align to TRBD1. The V and J ends lost 4 bases and 7 bases, in that order; junction bases with no gene match: 3. The CDR3 runs to 12 residues. Germline CDR1 DFQATT, CDR2 SNEGSKA (reference sequence).

This clonotype was detected only a few times. J is TRBJ1-1 and V is TRBV3-1; possibly TRBD1 for D (6 bases). This CDR3 has 13 amino acids. Germline V gene sequence: CDR1 LGHDT, CDR2 YNNKEL (reference sequence). V dropped 3 bases and J dropped 4 bases, with 9 bases sitting between them. CDR3 sequence reads: CASSQGAVTEAFF. The CDR3 DNA is TGTGCCAGCAGCCAGGGGGCTGTCACTGAAGCTTTCTTT.

This clonotype has just one count. The chain recombines TRBV4-1 with TRBJ2-2, with D perhaps assigned TRBD1 or TRBD2 (5 bases each). The CDR3 totals 13 residues. With 4 bases removed from V and 6 bases from J, the gap between germline ends came to 9 bases. Germline values: CDR1 MGHRA, CDR2 YSYEKL. CDR3 nucleotide sequence: TGCGCCAGCAGCCTGGGACCCGCCGGGGAGCTGTTTTTT. Its translation: CASSLGPAGELFF.

This clonotype was observed many times. The chain combines TRBV5-5 with TRBJ2-4; weak D call: TRBD2 (6 bases). The CDR3 consists of 16 residues. Trimming removed 3 bases from V and 0 bases from J, with 13 bases in between. Germline V lookup: CDR1 SGHKS, CDR2 YYEKEE (reference sequence). This CDR3 reads CASSSRTTLAKNIQYF. Here the CDR3 DNA reads TGTGCCAGCAGCTCCCGGACTACTCTAGCCAAAAACATTCAGTACTTC. Complete variable domain (other parts from reference TRBV5-5 and TRBJ2-4): DAGVTQSPTHLIKTRGQQVTLRCSPISGHKSVSWYQQVLGQGPQFIFQYYEKEERGRGNFPDRFSARQFPNYSSELNVNALLLGDSALYLCASSSRTTLAKNIQYFGAGTRLSVL.

V gene TRBV6-1 combines with J gene TRBJ2-7, with D possibly TRBD1 on 5 matching bases. The CDR3 runs 15 residues. Looked up from germline, CDR1 is MNHNS and CDR2 is SASEGT. Trimming removed 4 bases from V and 1 base from J, with 14 bases in between. The CDR3 DNA reads as TGTGCCAGCAGTGCCCCAGGGTCGGGTTCCTACGAGCAGTACTTC. Translation: CASSAPGSGSYEQYF.

The chain has TRBV25-1 and TRBJ2-3; perhaps D is TRBD1 or TRBD2 (5 bases each). Trimming cost V 4 bases and J 2 bases, with 19 bases left between them. Germline CDR1 reads MGHDK; CDR2 reads SYGVNS. The CDR3 covers 17 residues. Here the CDR3 reads CASSGGTSPLITDTQYF. Written as DNA, the CDR3 is TGTGCCAGCAGTGGGGGGACCTCACCGCTAATCACAGATACGCAGTATTTT.

The J gene is TRBJ1-1, the V gene TRBV6-5, with D hard to call. The CDR3 sequence is 16 residues long. Germline loops: CDR1 MNHEY, CDR2 SVGAGI. The V gene lost 5 bases and the J gene lost 5 bases, with 21 bases spanning the gap. The CDR3 DNA sequence: TGTGCCAGCAGTCTTAACGGGAGTCCTTTGGCTACTGAAGCTTTCTTT. Amino acid sequence: CASSLNGSPLATEAFF.

The sample holds a few counts of this clonotype. This sequence joins TRBV24-1 and TRBJ2-5, with D unclear. From germline, CDR1 is KGHDR and CDR2 SFDVKD. V was cut by 1 base and J by 5 bases, with 13 bases left in between. There are 15 residues in the CDR3. The CDR3 DNA is TGTGCCACCAGTGATTTCGTTTCAAATAAGGAGACCCAGTACTTC. Translated: CATSDFVSNKETQYF.

The chain recombines TRBV5-1 with TRBJ2-1; D is unresolved. This CDR3 comprises 14 residues. Germline CDR1 is SGHRS and CDR2 is YFSETQ. Trimming took off 0 bases at V and 5 bases at J, with 9 bases between the two ends. The CDR3 DNA is TGCGCCAGCAGCTTGGACGGACCTAACAATGAGCAGTTCTTC. Its protein product is CASSLDGPNNEQFF.

This clonotype showed up just a few times. In DNA form, the CDR3 reads TGTGCCACCAGCAGAGAGTACATCAGTGTTACCGGGGAGCTGTTTTTT. Its translation is CATSREYISVTGELFF. V and J are TRBV15 and TRBJ2-2; D uncertain. The CDR3 is made up of 16 amino acids. The V end lost 0 bases, the J end lost 5 bases, and 13 bases lay between the germline ends. Germline assignment: CDR1 LNHNV and CDR2 YYDKDF (reference sequence).

Concerning this clonotype: The CDR3 does not end in the conserved phenylalanine or tryptophan, so this is likely a read error. The V and J genes are TRBV18 and TRBJ2-3, with D perhaps being TRBD1 or TRBD2 (5 bases each). V was clipped by 3 bases and J by 7 bases, with 17 bases between them. This CDR3 spans 15 amino acids. Germline CDR1 is KGHSH and CDR2 is LQKENI. The DNA of the CDR3 is TGTGCCAGCTCACCGATCTTGACGGGGCAACATACGCAGTATCTT. Its protein product is CASSPILTGQHTQYL.

The chain recombines TRBV4-1 with TRBJ2-5; 10 bases line up with TRBD2. CDR3 length: 14 residues. Germline lookup yields CDR1 MGHRA and CDR2 YSYEKL. J was trimmed by 13 bases and V by 1 base; bases with no gene match: 9. The chain's CDR3 is CASSQVPSGSGLYF. The CDR3 nucleotides read TGCGCCAGCAGCCAAGTACCTAGCGGGAGTGGTCTGTACTTC.

There are a few counts of this clonotype. This chain connects TRBV29-1 to TRBJ2-5; 8 bases are a match to TRBD2. With the DNA end fitting TRBJ2-1 better, the J assignment may be wrong. CDR1 SQVTM and CDR2 ANQGSEA come from the germline V gene. There are 13 residues in the CDR3. CDR3 amino acids: CSVSSGLGYEQFF. DNA for the CDR3: TGCAGCGTTTCTTCGGGACTAGGCTATGAGCAGTTCTTC.

The chain couples TRBV20-1 to TRBJ2-1, with 7 bases identical to TRBD2. V lost 5 bases, J lost 6 bases, and 10 bases stayed unmatched. Germline V gives CDR1 DFQATT, CDR2 SNEGSKA (reference sequence). This CDR3 has 14 residues. The DNA of the CDR3 is TGCAGTGCTCCCGAGACTAGCTCAGTCAATGAGCAGTTCTTC. Translation: CSAPETSSVNEQFF.

This clonotype showed up just a few times. The V call is TRBV6-5, the J call TRBJ2-7; 9 positions agree with TRBD1. The J segment lost 4 bases and the V segment lost 2 bases, leaving 6 bases of the junction unmatched. This CDR3 has 15 residues. CDR1 is MNHEY, CDR2 SVGAGI, per germline. The CDR3: CASSYGTGFMYEQYF. CDR3 coding DNA: TGTGCCAGCAGTTACGGGACAGGGTTTATGTACGAGCAGTACTTC.

This clonotype was found a few times. This chain connects TRBV29-1 to TRBJ2-5; D remains ambiguous. Matching the DNA end better, TRBJ2-1 makes the J call doubtful. The CDR3 runs 14 residues. Germline assignment: CDR1 SQVTM and CDR2 ANQGSEA. The chain's CDR3 is CSVDLRNSDNEQFF. The CDR3, as DNA: TGCAGCGTTGACTTAAGAAATTCAGACAATGAGCAGTTCTTC.

This rearrangement joins TRBV5-1 to TRBJ2-3; no clear D. V was shortened by 4 bases and J by 6 bases, with 18 bases between the two germline ends. The CDR3 consists of 15 residues. Germline V gene data show CDR1 as SGHRS and CDR2 as YFSETQ. CDR3 region: CASSGDGRMMDTQYF. Written as DNA, the CDR3 is TGCGCCAGCAGCGGCGATGGACGGATGATGGATACGCAGTATTTT.

The chain is built from TRBV18 and TRBJ1-1; D unresolved. The length of the CDR3 is 13 residues. The V and J ends lost 2 bases and 5 bases respectively, with 9 bases between them. Germline V gene lookup returns CDR1 KGHSH and CDR2 LQKENI. CDR3 sequence reads: CASSPGSGTEAFF. The CDR3 nucleotides read TGTGCCAGCTCACCAGGGTCGGGGACTGAAGCTTTCTTT.

This clonotype came up a few times. CDR3 region: CASSLNDEKLFF. In DNA, the CDR3 is TGCGCCAGCAGCTTGAACGACGAAAAACTGTTTTTT. The chain joins TRBV5-1 to TRBJ1-4; D unclear. V was shortened by 1 base and J by 8 bases, with 6 bases between the two germline ends. CDR3 length equals 12 residues. The germline V gene has CDR1 SGHRS and CDR2 YFSETQ. Drawing the rest from reference TRBV5-1 and TRBJ1-4, the complete variable domain is KAGVTQTPRYLIKTRGQQVTLSCSPISGHRSVSWYQQTPGQGLQFLFEYFSETQRNKGNFPGRFSGRQFSNSRSEMNVSTLELGDSALYLCASSLNDEKLFFGSGTQLSVL.

The genes are TRBV7-2 and TRBJ2-5; 8 bases align to TRBD2. Germline-derived CDR1 and CDR2 are SGHTA and FQGNSA. V dropped 5 bases and J dropped 2; count of bases not matched to a gene: 10. CDR3 length: 16 residues. The CDR3 sequence: CASSPYGGGPQETQYF. CDR3 nucleotide sequence: TGTGCCAGCAGCCCTTACGGGGGGGGGCCGCAAGAGACCCAGTACTTC.

The chain links TRBV9 to TRBJ2-1, with 7 positions matching TRBD2. The CDR3 is 13 amino acids. V lost 0 bases and J lost 9; bases outside the gene matches: 3. The V gene's germline CDR1 is SGDLS and CDR2 YYNGEE. The CDR3 spells CASSVDSSGEQFF. The CDR3 nucleotides read TGTGCCAGCAGCGTAGATTCTAGCGGTGAGCAGTTCTTC.

This clonotype was seen only a few times. The chain has TRBV30 and TRBJ2-4; no definite D call. From germline, CDR1 is GTSNPN and CDR2 SVGIG (reference sequence). The CDR3 is 14 residues long. The CDR3 spells CALKQAKAKNIQYF. DNA for the CDR3: TGTGCACTGAAACAAGCGAAAGCCAAAAACATTCAGTACTTC.

The chain has TRBV27 and TRBJ2-7, with TRBD1 as a possible D gene (6 bases). CDR1 and CDR2 (germline): MNHEY, SMNVEV (reference sequence). Trimming left V 7 bases short and J 5 bases short, with 15 bases between. The CDR3 extends over 13 amino acids. The CDR3 is CASNLVQGNEQYF. CDR3 nucleotide sequence: TGTGCCAGCAATTTGGTACAGGGTAACGAGCAGTACTTC.

J is TRBJ2-7 and V is TRBV6-6; D is undetermined. The V end was cut by 4 bases, the J end by 9 bases, with 16 bases between. CDR1 MNHNY and CDR2 SVGAGI come from the germline V gene (reference sequence). This CDR3 is built from 13 residues. CDR3 nucleotides: TGTGCCAGCAGTTTGGGCGAGAAAGTTGGGCAGTACTTC. Its protein product is CASSLGEKVGQYF.

CDR3 in amino acids: CASSTNEGNTIYF. As DNA, the CDR3 is TGTGCCAGCAGCACAAACGAGGGAAACACCATATATTTT. This chain connects TRBV7-2 to TRBJ1-3; D is unclear. This CDR3 has 13 amino acids. CDR1 SGHTA and CDR2 FQGNSA come from the germline V gene. V was pared by 5 bases and J by 4 bases, with 9 bases between. The variable domain in full, with the rest retrieved from reference TRBV7-2 and TRBJ1-3, is GAGVSQSPSNKVTEKGKDVELRCDPISGHTALYWYRQSLGQGLEFLIYFQGNSAPDKSGLPSDRFSAERTGGSVSTLTIQRTQQEDSAVYLCASSTNEGNTIYFGEGSWLTVV.

This clonotype turned up a few times. J is TRBJ2-1 and V is TRBV20-1; D uncertain. Germline CDR1 and CDR2: DFQATT and SNEGSKA (reference sequence). V gave up 0 bases and J gave up 2 bases, with 11 bases separating them. This CDR3 region has 15 residues. In DNA, the CDR3 is TGCAGTGCTAGAGAAGAGTATCGCCCCTACAATGAGCAGTTCTTC. Translated: CSAREEYRPYNEQFF.

The chain employs TRBV3-1 and TRBJ2-1; 8 bases line up with TRBD2. Germline assignment: CDR1 LGHDT and CDR2 YNNKEL (reference sequence). After removal of 0 bases from V and 8 bases from J, the junction contained 9 bases not matched to a gene. The CDR3 has 16 residues. The CDR3 spells CASSQDKAGAVDEQFF. CDR3 nucleotides: TGTGCCAGCAGCCAAGATAAAGCGGGAGCCGTCGATGAGCAGTTCTTC.